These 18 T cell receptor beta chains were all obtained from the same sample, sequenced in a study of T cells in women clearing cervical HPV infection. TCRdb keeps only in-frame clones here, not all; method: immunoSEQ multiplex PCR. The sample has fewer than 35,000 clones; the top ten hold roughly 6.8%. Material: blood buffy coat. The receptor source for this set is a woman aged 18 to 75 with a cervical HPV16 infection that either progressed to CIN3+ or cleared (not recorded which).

CDR3 sequence: CSAPVAGVTDTQYF. CDR3 DNA (partial): TGCAGTGCACCCGTAGCGGGGGTCACAGATACG. V and J are TRBV20-1 and TRBJ2-3; 9 nucleotides agree with TRBD2. The read finishes 3 residues shy of the CDR3 end, and the germline J gene is used to complete it. The CDR3 has 14 amino acids. CDR1 and CDR2 from the germline V gene are DFQATT and SNEGSKA (reference sequence). With 6 bases clipped from V and 2 bases from J, the junction kept 6 bases outside the gene matches.

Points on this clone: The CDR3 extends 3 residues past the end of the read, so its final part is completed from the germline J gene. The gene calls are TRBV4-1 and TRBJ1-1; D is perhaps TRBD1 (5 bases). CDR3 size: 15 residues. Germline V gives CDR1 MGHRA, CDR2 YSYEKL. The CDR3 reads CASSQSQGREYEAFF. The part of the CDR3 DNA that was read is TGCGCCAGCAGCCAATCCCAGGGTCGAGAATACGAA.

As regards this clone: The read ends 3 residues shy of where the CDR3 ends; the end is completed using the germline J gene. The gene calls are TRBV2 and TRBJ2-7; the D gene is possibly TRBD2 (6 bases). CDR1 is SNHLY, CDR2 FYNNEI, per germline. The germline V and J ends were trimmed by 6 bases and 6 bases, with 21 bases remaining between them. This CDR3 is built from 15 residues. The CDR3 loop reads CASRPIRDSVAEQYF. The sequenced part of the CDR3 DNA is TGTGCCAGCAGGCCGATCCGGGACTCGGTTGCCGAG.

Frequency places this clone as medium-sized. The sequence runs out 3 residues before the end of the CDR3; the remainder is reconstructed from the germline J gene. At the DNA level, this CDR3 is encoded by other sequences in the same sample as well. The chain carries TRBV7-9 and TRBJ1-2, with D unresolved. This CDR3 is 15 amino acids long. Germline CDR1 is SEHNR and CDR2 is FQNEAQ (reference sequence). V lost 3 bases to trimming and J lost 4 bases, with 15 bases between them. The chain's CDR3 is CASSLSQSLIYGYTF. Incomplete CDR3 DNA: TGTGCCAGCAGCTTGAGTCAGTCCCTTATCTATGGC. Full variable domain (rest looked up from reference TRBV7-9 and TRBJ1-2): DTGVSQNPRHKITKRGQNVTFRCDPISEHNRLYWYRQTLGQGPEFLTYFQNEAQLEKSRLLSDRFSAERPKGSFSTLEIQRTEQGDSAMYLCASSLSQSLIYGYTFGSGTRLTVV.

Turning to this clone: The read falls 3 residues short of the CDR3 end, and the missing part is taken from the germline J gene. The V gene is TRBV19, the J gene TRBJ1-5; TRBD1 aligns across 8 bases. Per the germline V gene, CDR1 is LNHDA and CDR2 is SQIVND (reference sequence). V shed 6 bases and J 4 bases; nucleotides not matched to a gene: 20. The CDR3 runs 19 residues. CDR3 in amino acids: CASRPISAGTGRRNQPQHF. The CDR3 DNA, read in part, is TGTGCCAGTAGACCCATTTCCGCCGGGACAGGTCGTCGAAATCAGCCC.

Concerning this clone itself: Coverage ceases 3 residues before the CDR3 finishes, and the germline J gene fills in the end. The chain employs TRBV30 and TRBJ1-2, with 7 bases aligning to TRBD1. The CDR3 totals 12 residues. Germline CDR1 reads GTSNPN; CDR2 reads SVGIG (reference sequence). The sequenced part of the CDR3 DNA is TGTGCCTGGAGTGAAGGGGGCCACGAC. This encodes CAWSEGGHD. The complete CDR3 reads CAWSEGGHDYTF.

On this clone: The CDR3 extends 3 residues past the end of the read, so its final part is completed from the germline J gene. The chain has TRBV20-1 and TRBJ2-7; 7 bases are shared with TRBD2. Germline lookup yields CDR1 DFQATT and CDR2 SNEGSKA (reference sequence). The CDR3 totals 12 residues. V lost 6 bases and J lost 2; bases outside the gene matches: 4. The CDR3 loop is CSARGTTYEQYF. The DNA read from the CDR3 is TGCAGTGCCCGTGGGACTACCTACGAG.

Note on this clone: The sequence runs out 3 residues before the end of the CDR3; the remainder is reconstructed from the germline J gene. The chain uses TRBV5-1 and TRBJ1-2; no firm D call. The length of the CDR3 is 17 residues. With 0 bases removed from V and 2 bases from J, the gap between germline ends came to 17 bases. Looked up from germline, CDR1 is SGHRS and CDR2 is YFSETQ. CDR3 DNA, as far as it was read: TGCGCCAGCAGCTTGGCCGGTGAGGGCCCCGTCAACTATGGC. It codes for CASSLAGEGPVNYG. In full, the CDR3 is CASSLAGEGPVNYGYTF. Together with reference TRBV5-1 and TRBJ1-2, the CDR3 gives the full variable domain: KAGVTQTPRYLIKTRGQQVTLSCSPISGHRSVSWYQQTPGQGLQFLFEYFSETQRNKGNFPGRFSGRQFSNSRSEMNVSTLELGDSALYLCASSLAGEGPVNYGYTFGSGTRLTVV.

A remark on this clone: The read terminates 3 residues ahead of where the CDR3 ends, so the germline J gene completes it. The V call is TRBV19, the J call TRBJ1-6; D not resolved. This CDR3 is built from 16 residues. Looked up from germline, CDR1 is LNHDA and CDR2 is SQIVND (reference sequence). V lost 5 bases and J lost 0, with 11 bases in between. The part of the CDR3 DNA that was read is TGTGCCAGTAGTCCCCTCAGAGACTCCTATAATTCACCC. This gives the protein CASSPLRDSYNSP. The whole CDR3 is CASSPLRDSYNSPLHF.

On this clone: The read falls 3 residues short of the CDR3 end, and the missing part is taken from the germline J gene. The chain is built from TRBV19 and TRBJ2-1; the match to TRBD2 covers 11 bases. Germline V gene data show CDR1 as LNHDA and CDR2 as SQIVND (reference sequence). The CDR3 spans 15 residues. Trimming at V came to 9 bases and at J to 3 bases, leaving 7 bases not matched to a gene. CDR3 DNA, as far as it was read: TGTGCCAGCACCTTAGCGGGGGGGTTCTACAATGAG. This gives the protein CASTLAGGFYNE. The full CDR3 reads CASTLAGGFYNEQFF.

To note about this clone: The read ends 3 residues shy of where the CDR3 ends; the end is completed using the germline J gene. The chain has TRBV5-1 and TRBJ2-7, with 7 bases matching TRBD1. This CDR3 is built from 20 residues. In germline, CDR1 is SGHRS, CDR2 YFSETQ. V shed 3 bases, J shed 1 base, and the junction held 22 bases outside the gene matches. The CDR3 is CASSSSSTGTALQPSYEQYF. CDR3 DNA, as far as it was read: TGCGCCAGCAGCTCCTCCAGTACCGGGACAGCACTTCAACCTTCCTACGAG.

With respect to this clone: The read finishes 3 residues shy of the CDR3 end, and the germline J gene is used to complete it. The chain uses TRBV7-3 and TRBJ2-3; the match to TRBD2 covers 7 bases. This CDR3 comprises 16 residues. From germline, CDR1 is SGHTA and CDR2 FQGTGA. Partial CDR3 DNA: TGTGCCAGCAGCTTAACCCGCGCTAGCGGCAAAGAGACG. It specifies CASSLTRASGKET. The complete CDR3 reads CASSLTRASGKETQYF.

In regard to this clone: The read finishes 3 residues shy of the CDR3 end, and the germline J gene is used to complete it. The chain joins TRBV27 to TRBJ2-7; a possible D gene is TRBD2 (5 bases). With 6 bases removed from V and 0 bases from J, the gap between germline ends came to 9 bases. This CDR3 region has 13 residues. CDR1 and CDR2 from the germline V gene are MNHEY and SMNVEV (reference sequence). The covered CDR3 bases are TGTGCCAGCAGCTCTGACTACTCCTACGAG. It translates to CASSSDYSYE. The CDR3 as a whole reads CASSSDYSYEQYF.

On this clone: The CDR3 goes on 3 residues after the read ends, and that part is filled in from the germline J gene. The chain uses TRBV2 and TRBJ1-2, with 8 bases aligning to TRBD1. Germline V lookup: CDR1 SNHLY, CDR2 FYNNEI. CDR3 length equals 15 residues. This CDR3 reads CASTESAGGEGTYTF. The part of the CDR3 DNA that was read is TGTGCCAGCACCGAGAGCGCAGGGGGCGAGGGGACC.

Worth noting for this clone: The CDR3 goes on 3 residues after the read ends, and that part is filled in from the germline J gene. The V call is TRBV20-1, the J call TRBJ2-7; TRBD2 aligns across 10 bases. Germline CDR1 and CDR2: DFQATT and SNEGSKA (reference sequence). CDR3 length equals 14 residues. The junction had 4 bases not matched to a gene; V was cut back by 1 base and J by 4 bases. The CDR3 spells CSARVLAGGYEQYF. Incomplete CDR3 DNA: TGCAGTGCTAGAGTATTAGCGGGAGGATACGAG.

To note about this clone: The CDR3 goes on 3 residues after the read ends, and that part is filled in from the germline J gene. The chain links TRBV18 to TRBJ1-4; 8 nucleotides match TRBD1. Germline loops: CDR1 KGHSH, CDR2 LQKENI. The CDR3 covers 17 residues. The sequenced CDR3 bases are TGTGCCAGCTCAGCAGGGGGCCCGTACTCTGGGGCCAACGTA. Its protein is CASSAGGPYSGANV. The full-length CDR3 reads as CASSAGGPYSGANVLFF.

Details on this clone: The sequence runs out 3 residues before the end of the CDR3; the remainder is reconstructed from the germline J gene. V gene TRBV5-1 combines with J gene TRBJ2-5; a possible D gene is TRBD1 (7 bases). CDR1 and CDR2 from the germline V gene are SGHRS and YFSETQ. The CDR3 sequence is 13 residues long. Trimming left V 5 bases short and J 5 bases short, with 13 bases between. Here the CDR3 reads CASSLAGGETQYF. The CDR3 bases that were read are TGCGCCAGCAGTCTCGCAGGGGGGGAGACC.

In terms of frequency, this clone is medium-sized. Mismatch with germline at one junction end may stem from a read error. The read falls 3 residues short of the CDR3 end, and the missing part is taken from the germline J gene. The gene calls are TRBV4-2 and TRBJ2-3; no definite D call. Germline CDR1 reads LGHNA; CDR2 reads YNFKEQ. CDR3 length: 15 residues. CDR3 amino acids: CASSSQHGYTDTQYF. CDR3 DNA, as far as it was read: TGCGCCAGCAGCTCCCAACACGGGTACACAGATACG.